One and the same sample provided the 20 T cell receptor beta chains below, sequenced in a study of beta chain features in type 1 diabetes. All of the isolated RNA was reverse transcribed, so expressed TCRB transcripts were sequenced. Only in-frame clones appear in the TCRdb table, and some are missing; sequencing was by immunoSEQ multiplex PCR. Of about 410,000 clones in the sample, approximately 15% were seen once. Sequenced input: naive CD4+ T cells from blood. The origin of the receptors is a man aged 25-45 years in good health.

This chain joins TRBV7-3 and TRBJ2-3, with D possibly being TRBD2 (6 bases). Trimming removed 5 bases at V and 1 base at J, with 10 bases between. From germline, CDR1 is SGHTA and CDR2 FQGTGA. CDR3 size: 14 residues. The CDR3 bases are TGTGCCAGCAGCCGGCGGGACGGCACAGATACGCAGTATTTT. This codes for CASSRRDGTDTQYF. Filled out from reference TRBV7-3 and TRBJ2-3, the complete variable domain reads GAGVSQTPSNKVTEKGKYVELRCDPISGHTALYWYRQSLGQGPEFLIYFQGTGAADDSGLPNDRFFAVRPEGSVSTLKIQRTERGDSAVYLCASSRRDGTDTQYFGPGTRLTVL.

This clone came up a few times. The chain couples TRBV5-6 to TRBJ2-1, with 7 bases lining up with TRBD1. The trim removed 3 bases at V and 3 bases at J, leaving 6 bases unmatched. CDR3 length equals 15 residues. CDR1 is SGHDT and CDR2 is YYEEEE in the germline V gene. CDR3 nucleotides: TGTGCCAGCAGCTGGACGGGGACAGTCTACAATGAGCAGTTCTTC. Amino acid sequence: CASSWTGTVYNEQFF.

This clone was counted between two and nine times. The rearrangement links TRBV6-5 to TRBJ2-5; tentatively, D is TRBD1 or TRBD2 (5 bases each). Per the germline V gene, CDR1 is MNHEY and CDR2 is SVGAGI. The V gene lost 2 bases and the J gene lost 3 bases, with 10 bases spanning the gap. The CDR3 consists of 14 residues. In nucleotides, the CDR3 is TGTGCCAGCAGTTACCGGCAGGGAGAAGAGACCCAGTACTTC. Translating it yields CASSYRQGEETQYF.

This clone has just a few counts. The chain uses TRBV6-6 and TRBJ2-4; a possible D gene is TRBD2 (5 bases). Deletions cut 2 bases from V and 2 bases from J, with 13 bases between. Per germline, CDR1 MNHNY and CDR2 SVGAGI (reference sequence). CDR3 length: 16 residues. CDR3 in DNA: TGTGCCAGCAGTTACGGACTCGCCCCTACCAAAAACATTCAGTACTTC. Its translation is CASSYGLAPTKNIQYF.

This clone has only a few counts. Other nucleotide sequences in the sample specify the same CDR3. This sequence joins TRBV20-1 and TRBJ2-7; D ambiguous. From germline, CDR1 is DFQATT and CDR2 SNEGSKA (reference sequence). The CDR3 covers 11 residues. The V end was cut by 3 bases, the J end by 3 bases, with 6 bases between. DNA for the CDR3: TGCAGTGCTAGCCTCGACTACGAGCAGTACTTC. It codes for CSASLDYEQYF.

CDR3 amino acids: CASSQCNQPQHF. In DNA, the CDR3 is TGCGCCAGCAGTCAATGCAATCAGCCCCAGCATTTT. The chain combines TRBV23-1 with TRBJ1-5; D call uncertain. TRBV23-1 falls under the ORF class, with uncertain function. The CDR3 consists of 12 residues. Trimming took 1 base from V and 2 from J, leaving 0 bases between them.

This clone was seen a handful of times. This chain uses TRBV11-3 with TRBJ2-1, with a tentative D call TRBD2 (5 bases). V was clipped by 7 bases and J by 8 bases, with 12 bases between them. CDR1 and CDR2 (germline): SGHNT, YENEEA. The CDR3 sequence is 12 residues long. CDR3 in DNA: TGTGCCAGCACCCGGGATTTCTATGAGCAGTTCTTC. Translated, it gives CASTRDFYEQFF.

The table lists this clone with a few counts. The V gene is TRBV29-1, the J gene TRBJ1-5, with D maybe TRBD1 (5 bases). Germline CDR1 reads SQVTM; CDR2 reads ANQGSEA. V lost 6 bases and J 0 bases, leaving 9 bases between the germline ends. CDR3 length equals 13 residues. The CDR3, as DNA: TGCAGCGTACAGGAGTATAGCAATCAGCCCCAGCATTTT. Translation gives CSVQEYSNQPQHF.

This clone turned up a few times. The V call is TRBV11-2, the J call TRBJ2-5; 7 bases are shared with TRBD1. V lost 6 bases and J lost 1; bases outside the gene matches: 5. The CDR3 spans 14 residues. CDR1 is SGHAT, CDR2 FQNNGV, per germline. CDR3 protein: CASSQQGVQETQYF. The CDR3 coding sequence is TGTGCCAGCAGTCAGCAGGGGGTCCAAGAGACCCAGTACTTC.

This clone was recorded a few times. V gene TRBV11-1 combines with J gene TRBJ1-2; 10 bases fit TRBD1. This CDR3 has 14 residues. Unmatched junction bases numbered 6, after V lost 5 bases and J lost 6 bases. Germline V CDR1 and CDR2: SGHAT, FQDESV (reference sequence). Written as DNA, the CDR3 is TGTGCCAGCAGCCGCCGGGACAGGGGCCATGGCTACACCTTC. Translating it yields CASSRRDRGHGYTF.

This clone has a handful of counts. The chain carries TRBV7-2 and TRBJ2-2, with D maybe TRBD2 (5 bases). CDR3 length: 15 amino acids. Germline values: CDR1 SGHTA, CDR2 FQGNSA. V was trimmed by 5 bases and J by 4 bases, leaving 14 bases between them. DNA of the CDR3: TGTGCCAGCAGCCCCCGTCGGGGTGTCACCGGGGAGCTGTTTTTT. This gives the protein CASSPRRGVTGELFF.

The chain carries TRBV6-1 and TRBJ1-1; D is unclear. CDR3 length: 13 residues. The germline V gene has CDR1 MNHNS and CDR2 SASEGT. V lost 4 bases to trimming and J lost 0 bases, with 6 bases between them. The CDR3 region is CASSGVMNTEAFF. The CDR3 nucleotides are TGTGCCAGCAGTGGGGTAATGAACACTGAAGCTTTCTTT.

In its sample, this clone was seen a few times. This chain connects TRBV4-1 to TRBJ2-1; either TRBD1 or TRBD2 may supply D (5 bases each). V was cut by 2 bases and J by 12 bases, with 14 bases left in between. The CDR3 has 13 residues. Germline values: CDR1 MGHRA, CDR2 YSYEKL. CDR3 sequence reads: CASSQLPGALQFF. In nucleotides, the CDR3 is TGCGCCAGCAGCCAACTCCCCGGGGCGTTGCAGTTCTTC.

This clone has a handful of counts. The chain joins TRBV7-8 to TRBJ1-2, with TRBD1 as a possible D gene (6 bases). Germline lookup yields CDR1 SGHVS and CDR2 FQNEAQ. Deletions cut 2 bases from V and 0 bases from J, with 10 bases between. The CDR3 is 15 amino acids. The CDR3 protein is CASSLLQGPNYGYTF. The CDR3 DNA reads TGTGCCAGCAGCTTACTACAGGGCCCTAACTATGGCTACACCTTC.

This clone turned up a few times. The chain carries TRBV7-9 and TRBJ2-7, with TRBD2 as a possible D gene (6 bases). The CDR3 is made up of 16 amino acids. Germline CDR1 is SEHNR and CDR2 is FQNEAQ (reference sequence). V was trimmed by 5 bases and J by 0 bases, leaving 17 bases between them. This CDR3 reads CASSARPGLSSYEQYF. The CDR3 DNA reads as TGTGCCAGCAGCGCTCGGCCGGGACTCAGCTCCTACGAGCAGTACTTC.

The CDR3 region is CARETGGTDTQYF. CDR3 nucleotides: TGTGCCAGGGAGACAGGGGGCACAGATACGCAGTATTTT. The chain is built from TRBV19 and TRBJ2-3, with TRBD1 matching 8 bases. This CDR3 comprises 13 residues. The J segment lost 1 base and the V segment lost 9 bases, leaving 3 bases of the junction unmatched. Germline V gene sequence: CDR1 LNHDA, CDR2 SQIVND (reference sequence).

CDR3 protein: CASSVYEQYF. The CDR3 DNA follows: TGTGCCAGCAGCGTCTACGAGCAGTACTTC. This chain joins TRBV9 and TRBJ2-7; D gene ambiguous. CDR3 size: 10 residues. From germline, CDR1 is SGDLS and CDR2 YYNGEE. V dropped 2 bases and J dropped 3 bases, with 0 bases sitting between them.

The chain couples TRBV29-1 to TRBJ1-1; D gene unclear. Trimming removed 7 bases at V and 0 bases at J, with 12 bases between. Per the germline V gene, CDR1 is SQVTM and CDR2 is ANQGSEA. This CDR3 contains 13 residues. In DNA, the CDR3 is TGCAGCGGGTATACAACGGTGAACACTGAAGCTTTCTTT. Its protein product is CSGYTTVNTEAFF.

This clone was seen more than once but under ten times. The V call is TRBV27, the J call TRBJ2-7; tentatively, D is TRBD1 or TRBD2 (5 bases each). The V gene's germline CDR1 is MNHEY and CDR2 SMNVEV (reference sequence). V was pared by 6 bases and J by 3 bases, with 18 bases between. The CDR3 consists of 15 residues. Here the CDR3 reads CASRKPGTSFYEQYF. DNA for the CDR3: TGTGCCAGCAGAAAACCCGGGACCTCTTTCTACGAGCAGTACTTC.

This chain connects TRBV7-2 to TRBJ1-2; no clear D. Looked up from germline, CDR1 is SGHTA and CDR2 is FQGNSA. V was shortened by 6 bases and J by 2 bases, with 7 bases between the two germline ends. There are 12 residues in the CDR3. CDR3 region: CASSTLNYGYTF. In DNA, the CDR3 is TGTGCCAGCAGTACACTAAACTATGGCTACACCTTC. Supplemented by reference TRBV7-2 and TRBJ1-2, the full variable domain reads GAGVSQSPSNKVTEKGKDVELRCDPISGHTALYWYRQSLGQGLEFLIYFQGNSAPDKSGLPSDRFSAERTGGSVSTLTIQRTQQEDSAVYLCASSTLNYGYTFGSGTRLTVV.